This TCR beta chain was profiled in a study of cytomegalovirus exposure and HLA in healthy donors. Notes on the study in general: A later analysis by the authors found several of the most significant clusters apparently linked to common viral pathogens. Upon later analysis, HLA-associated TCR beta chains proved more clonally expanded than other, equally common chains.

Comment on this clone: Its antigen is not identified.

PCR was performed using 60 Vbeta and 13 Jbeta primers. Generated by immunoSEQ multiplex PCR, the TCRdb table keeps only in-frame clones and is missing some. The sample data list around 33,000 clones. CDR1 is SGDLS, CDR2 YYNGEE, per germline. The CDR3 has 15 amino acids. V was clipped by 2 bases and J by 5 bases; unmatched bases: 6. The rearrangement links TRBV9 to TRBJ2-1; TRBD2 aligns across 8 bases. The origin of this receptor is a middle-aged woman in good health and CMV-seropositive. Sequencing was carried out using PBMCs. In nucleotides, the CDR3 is TGTGCCAGCAGCGTTGACGGGAGGGCTGACAATGAGCAGTTCTTC. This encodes CASSVDGRADNEQFF.